This TCR beta chain was observed in a study of tissue T cells after allogeneic stem cell transplantation (dated by TCRdb to the early 2020s). Regarding the complete study: The study profiled TCR beta repertoires across many tissues from research autopsies of patients with and without GVHD, plus mouse models of GVHD. The human arm was conducted as a prospective observational study, and neither blinding nor randomization was performed.

The table lists this clone with a count of one. The antigen it recognizes is unknown. Because the receptor is murine, the gene names and germline sequences shown are mouse ones. The CDR3 goes on 1 residue after the read ends, and that part is filled in from the germline J gene. Library generation was performed with the immunoSEQ multiplex PCR assay. Adaptive Biotechnologies performed the TCRbeta CDR3 sequencing at survey depth and reported CDR3 sequences, V/J genes, productive frequency and template counts. Amplification of TCR beta CDR3 regions started from genomic DNA instead of RNA. Per the source publication's procedure: Jensen-Shannon divergence was used to quantify pairwise repertoire overlap between tissues, with a value of 1 indicating complete divergence and a value of 0 indicating identical repertoires. Based on pairwise JSD values, tissues were grouped by single-linkage agglomerative hierarchical clustering, and the results were shown as dendrograms. GLIPH2 was applied to all patient samples using simulation_depth 1000, kmer_min_depth 3, and cdr3_length_cutoff 8, and only groups with more than two unique CDR3s were retained. A standardized tissue-overlap score was calculated by extrapolating Jaccard GLIPH-group overlap across patients to a standard repertoire size of 1000 clones. Linear mixed-effect models, with tissue as a fixed effect and individual as a random effect, were used to test how diversity related to clinical or experimental variables. The table comes from immuneACCESS by way of TCRdb, which keeps in-frame sequences with V and J called. Part of the clones is missing from these tables; in studies checked, under half for an unresolved V gene and the rest for unknown reasons. Clone size and the V and J calls come from that table; the DNA yielded D and trimming. The sample profile shows approximately 22,000 clones; about two thirds of them were found once. Together, the top ten hold less than 0.8% of the sample.

Here is what the overall study found, with its caveats: Within patients, how anatomically similar tissues were was a major factor shaping TCR repertoire composition, regardless of disease or transplant status. In both patients and mice, only a limited portion of the TCR repertoire detected in tissues was captured by blood and spleen T cells. Few T cell clones were found to be shared across patients, but shared repertoire signatures across patients were revealed in a tissue-specific fashion by motif-based clustering. Which tissue TCRs were alloreactive or antigen-specific was not determined in the study, and some of the clones might have been host cells that persisted. A small and clinically heterogeneous patient cohort was studied, and sampling depth was acknowledged as a limitation.

Trimming leaves V shorter by 7 bases and J shorter by 0 bases, with the junction holding 5 bases beyond the gene matches. Per the germline V gene, NSHNY is the CDR1 and SYGAGN is the CDR2. CDR3 length: 15 amino acids, cysteine to phenylalanine. The 42 bases shown cover part of the CDR3, and their frame starts at base 1. Before genomic DNA isolation with the DNeasy Blood & Tissue Kit, mouse tissues were minced with razor blades in buffered saline. The sequence came from a female BALB/c mouse in good health. The MHC haplotype of this strain is H2-d. The sequenced sample consisted of spleen. The chain employs TRBV13-1 and TRBJ2-3; the junction holds 10 bases that match TRBD2. The DNA read from the CDR3 is TGTGCCAGCGGTCCTGGGGGGGCTAGTGCAGAAACGCTGTAT. Its amino acids are CASGPGGASAETLY. The full CDR3 sequence reads CASGPGGASAETLYF.